This T cell receptor (beta chain) was observed in a study of Graves' ophthalmopathy and Graves' hyperthyroidism. Overall study: Pretreatment peripheral blood was obtained at initial diagnosis.

Every ophthalmopathy donor presented moderate-to-severe activity, CAS ≥3, NOSPECS ≥4 and duration under 3 months. This CDR3 spans 15 amino acids. Between the trimmed V and J ends, which lost 5 bases and 0 bases, there was a span of 11 bases. CDR1 MNHNS and CDR2 SASEGT come from the germline V gene. Findings and limits, study-wide: Most expanded clonotypes in thyroid above 0.001 frequency also showed up in blood. The model predicted ophthalmopathy progression with 60% to 71% sensitivity and under 75% specificity.

RNA transcripts were the source from which TCR beta CDR3 regions were amplified. After a first-round RT-PCR with HTBI primers, a second-round multiplex PCR was run. Each CDR3 protein gets one entry after TCRdb re-called the multiplex PCR reads with MiXCR. This table has 360,000 or so distinct CDR3 sequences, 18% appearing once. Ten or more counts support this clonotype. Antigen: not known. The receptor comes from a woman younger than 35 with Graves' ophthalmopathy. This chain uses TRBV6-1 with TRBJ1-3; D might be TRBD1 (6 bases). Material for sequencing was peripheral blood. CDR3 protein: CASSPTGSSGNTIYF. CDR3 nucleotide sequence: TGTGCCAGCAGTCCCACAGGGAGCTCTGGAAACACCATATATTTT.